The T cell receptor (beta chain) under discussion was sequenced for a study of blood T cell repertoires in COVID-19. Study at large: Sites in the United States, Italy and Spain provided acute and convalescent COVID-19 samples. Sources were T cells, B-cell-depleted T cells, or PBMCs; the material itself was cDNA or gDNA.

Authors' methods: Amplified reference gene primers provided the basis for estimating nucleated cell counts. The table came from immunoSEQ multiplex PCR; TCRdb's copy has only in-frame clones and leaves some out. V and J calls and clone size are copied from that table; D and trimming were computed from the DNA. Of a few hundred thousand clones in the sample, 89% were seen once. Trimming shortened V by 4 bases and J by 0 bases, and 10 bases separated the two germline ends. Germline-derived CDR1 and CDR2 are SGHDT and YYEEEE. This CDR3 region has 14 residues. J is TRBJ1-1 and V is TRBV5-6; a possible D gene is TRBD1 (6 bases). The sequencing input was peripheral blood. This clonotype originated in a woman aged 55-69 years with acute or convalescent COVID-19. The CDR3 DNA reads TGTGCCAGCAGCGTCGGACAGCTGAACACTGAAGCTTTCTTT. It translates to CASSVGQLNTEAFF. Using reference TRBV5-6 and TRBJ1-1 for the parts outside the CDR3, the full variable domain is DAGVTQSPTHLIKTRGQQVTLRCSPKSGHDTVSWYQQALGQGPQFIFQYYEEEERQRGNFPDRFSGHQFPNYSSELNVNALLLGDSALYLCASSVGQLNTEAFFGQGTRLTVV.